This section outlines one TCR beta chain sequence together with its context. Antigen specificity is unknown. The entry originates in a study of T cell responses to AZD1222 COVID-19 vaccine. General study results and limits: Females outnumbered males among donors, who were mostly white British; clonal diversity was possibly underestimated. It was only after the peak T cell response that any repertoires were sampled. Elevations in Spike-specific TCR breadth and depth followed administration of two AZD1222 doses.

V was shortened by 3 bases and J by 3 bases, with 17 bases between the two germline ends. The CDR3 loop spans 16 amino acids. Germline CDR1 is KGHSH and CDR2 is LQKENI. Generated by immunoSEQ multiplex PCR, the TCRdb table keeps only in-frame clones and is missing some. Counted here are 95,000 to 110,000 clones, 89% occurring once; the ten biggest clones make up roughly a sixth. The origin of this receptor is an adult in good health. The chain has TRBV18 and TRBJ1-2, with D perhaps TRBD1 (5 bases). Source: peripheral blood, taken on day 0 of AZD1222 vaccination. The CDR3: CASSPSGGERDYGYTF. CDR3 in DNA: TGTGCCAGCTCACCCTCGGGGGGGGAACGAGACTATGGCTACACCTTC.